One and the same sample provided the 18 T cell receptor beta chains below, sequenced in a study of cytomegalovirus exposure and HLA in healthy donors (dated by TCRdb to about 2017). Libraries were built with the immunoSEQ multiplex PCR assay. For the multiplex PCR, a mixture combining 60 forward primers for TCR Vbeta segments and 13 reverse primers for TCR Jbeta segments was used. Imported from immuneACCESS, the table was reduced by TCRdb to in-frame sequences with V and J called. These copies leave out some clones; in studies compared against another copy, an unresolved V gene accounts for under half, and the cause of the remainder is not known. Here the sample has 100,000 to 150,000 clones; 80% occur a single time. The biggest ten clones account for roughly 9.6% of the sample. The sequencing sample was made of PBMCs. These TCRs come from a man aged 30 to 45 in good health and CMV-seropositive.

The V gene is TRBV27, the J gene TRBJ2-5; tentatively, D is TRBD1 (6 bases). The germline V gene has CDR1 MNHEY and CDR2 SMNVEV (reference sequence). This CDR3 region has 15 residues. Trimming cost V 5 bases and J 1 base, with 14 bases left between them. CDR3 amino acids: CASSPWTATQETQYF. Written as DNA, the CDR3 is TGTGCCAGCAGTCCCTGGACAGCCACCCAAGAGACCCAGTACTTC.

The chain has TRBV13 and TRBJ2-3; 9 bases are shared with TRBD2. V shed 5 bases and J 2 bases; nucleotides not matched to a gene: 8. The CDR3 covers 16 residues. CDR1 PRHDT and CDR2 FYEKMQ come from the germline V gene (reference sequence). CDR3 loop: CASSTRLAVPTDTQYF. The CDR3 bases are TGTGCCAGCAGCACCCGACTAGCGGTACCCACAGATACGCAGTATTTT.

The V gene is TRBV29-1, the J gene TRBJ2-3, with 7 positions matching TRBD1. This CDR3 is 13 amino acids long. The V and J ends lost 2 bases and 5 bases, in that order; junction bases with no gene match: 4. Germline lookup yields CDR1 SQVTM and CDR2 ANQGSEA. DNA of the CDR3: TGCAGCGTTGAAACAGGGGTTCAAGATACGCAGTATTTT. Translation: CSVETGVQDTQYF.

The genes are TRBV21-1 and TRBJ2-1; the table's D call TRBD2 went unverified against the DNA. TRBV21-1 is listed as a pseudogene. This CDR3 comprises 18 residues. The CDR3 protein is CASSKAETSGGQLYEQFF. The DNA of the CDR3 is TGTGCCAGCAGCAAAGCGGAGACTAGCGGGGGCCAGTTATATGAGCAGTTCTTC.

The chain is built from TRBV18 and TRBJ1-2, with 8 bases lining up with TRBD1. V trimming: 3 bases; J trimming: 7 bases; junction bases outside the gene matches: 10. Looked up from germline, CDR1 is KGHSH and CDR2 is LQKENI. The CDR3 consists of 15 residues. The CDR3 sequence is CASSPSGGRVGGYTF. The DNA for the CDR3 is TGTGCCAGCTCACCCTCAGGGGGCCGGGTCGGTGGCTACACCTTC.

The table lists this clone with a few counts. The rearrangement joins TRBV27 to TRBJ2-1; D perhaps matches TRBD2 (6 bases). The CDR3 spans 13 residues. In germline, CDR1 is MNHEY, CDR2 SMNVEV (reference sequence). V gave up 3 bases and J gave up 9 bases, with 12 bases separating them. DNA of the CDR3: TGTGCCAGCAGTTTCGGGGAGGACGCTGAGCAGTTCTTC. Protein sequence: CASSFGEDAEQFF.

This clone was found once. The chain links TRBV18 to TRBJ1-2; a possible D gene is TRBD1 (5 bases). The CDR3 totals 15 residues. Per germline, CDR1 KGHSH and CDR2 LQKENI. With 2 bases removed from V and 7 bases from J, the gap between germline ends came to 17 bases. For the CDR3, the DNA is TGTGCCAGCTCACCAGGGAACAGGAAAGCGCTTGGCTACACCTTC. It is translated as CASSPGNRKALGYTF.

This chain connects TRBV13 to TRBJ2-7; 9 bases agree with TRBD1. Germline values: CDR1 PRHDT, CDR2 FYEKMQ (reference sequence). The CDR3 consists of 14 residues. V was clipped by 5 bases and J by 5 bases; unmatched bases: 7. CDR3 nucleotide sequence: TGTGCCAGCAGCGACCGGGACAGGGAACACGAGCAGTACTTC. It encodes CASSDRDREHEQYF. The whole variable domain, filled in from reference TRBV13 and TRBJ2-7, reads AAGVIQSPRHLIKEKRETATLKCYPIPRHDTVYWYQQGPGQDPQFLISFYEKMQSDKGSIPDRFSAQQFSDYHSELNMSSLELGDSALYFCASSDRDREHEQYFGPGTRLTVT.

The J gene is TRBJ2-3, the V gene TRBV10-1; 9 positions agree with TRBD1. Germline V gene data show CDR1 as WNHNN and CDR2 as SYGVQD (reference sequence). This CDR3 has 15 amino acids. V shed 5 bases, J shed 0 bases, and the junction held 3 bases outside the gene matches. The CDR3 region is CASSLQGASTDTQYF. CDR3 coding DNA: TGCGCCAGCAGTCTACAGGGGGCCAGCACAGATACGCAGTATTTT.

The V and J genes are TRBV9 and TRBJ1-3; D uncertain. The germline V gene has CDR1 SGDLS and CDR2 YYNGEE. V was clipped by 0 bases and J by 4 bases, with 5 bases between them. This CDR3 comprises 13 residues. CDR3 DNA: TGTGCCAGCAGCGTAGCACAGGGAAACACCATATATTTT. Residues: CASSVAQGNTIYF.

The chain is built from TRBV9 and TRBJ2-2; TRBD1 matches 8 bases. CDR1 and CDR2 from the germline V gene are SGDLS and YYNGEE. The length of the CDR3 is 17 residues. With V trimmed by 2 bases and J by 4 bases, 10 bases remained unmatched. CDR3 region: CASSVSPNTGGTGELFF. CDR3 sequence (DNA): TGTGCCAGCAGCGTTTCCCCCAATACAGGGGGCACCGGGGAGCTGTTTTTT.

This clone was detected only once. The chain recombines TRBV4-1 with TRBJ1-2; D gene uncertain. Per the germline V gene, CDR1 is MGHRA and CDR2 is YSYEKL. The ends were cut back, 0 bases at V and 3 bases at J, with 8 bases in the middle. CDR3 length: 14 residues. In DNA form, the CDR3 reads TGCGCCAGCAGCCAAGAAGGGAGCGACTATGGCTACACCTTC. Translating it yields CASSQEGSDYGYTF.

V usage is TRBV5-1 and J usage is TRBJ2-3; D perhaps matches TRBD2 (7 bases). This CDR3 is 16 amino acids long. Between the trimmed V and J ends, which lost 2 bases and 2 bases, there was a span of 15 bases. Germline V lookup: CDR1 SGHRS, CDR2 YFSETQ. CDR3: CASSFGGGGTTDTQYF. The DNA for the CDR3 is TGCGCCAGCAGCTTTGGCGGGGGCGGAACCACAGATACGCAGTATTTT.

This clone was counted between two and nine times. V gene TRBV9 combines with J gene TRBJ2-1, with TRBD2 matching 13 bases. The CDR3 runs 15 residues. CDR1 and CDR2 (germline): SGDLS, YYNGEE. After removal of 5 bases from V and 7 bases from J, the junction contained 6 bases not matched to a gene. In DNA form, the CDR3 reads TGTGCCAGCAGACTGACTAGCGGGGGGTTGAATGAGCAGTTCTTC. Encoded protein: CASRLTSGGLNEQFF.

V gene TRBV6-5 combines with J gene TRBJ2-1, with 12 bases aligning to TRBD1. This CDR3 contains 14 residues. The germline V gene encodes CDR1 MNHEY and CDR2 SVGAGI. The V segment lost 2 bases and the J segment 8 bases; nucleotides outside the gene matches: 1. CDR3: CASSYGTGGDEQFF. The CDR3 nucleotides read TGTGCCAGCAGTTACGGGACAGGGGGCGATGAGCAGTTCTTC.

The CDR3 here is CASNDADRVYEQYF. The CDR3 coding sequence is TGTGCCAGCAACGACGCTGACAGGGTATACGAGCAGTACTTC. V is TRBV6-5 and J is TRBJ2-7; 7 nucleotides agree with TRBD1. CDR1 MNHEY and CDR2 SVGAGI come from the germline V gene. The junction had 10 bases not matched to a gene; V was cut back by 7 bases and J by 4 bases. CDR3 length: 14 residues.

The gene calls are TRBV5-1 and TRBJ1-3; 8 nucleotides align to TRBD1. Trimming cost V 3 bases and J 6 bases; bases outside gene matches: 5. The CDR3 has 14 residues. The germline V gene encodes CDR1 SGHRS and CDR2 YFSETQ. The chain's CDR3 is CASSSDRATNTIYF. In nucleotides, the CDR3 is TGCGCCAGCAGCTCGGACAGGGCCACAAACACCATATATTTT.

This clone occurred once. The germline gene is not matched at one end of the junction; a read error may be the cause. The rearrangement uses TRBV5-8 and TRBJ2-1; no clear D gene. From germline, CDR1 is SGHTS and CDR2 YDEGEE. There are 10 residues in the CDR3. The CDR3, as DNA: TGTGCCAGCAGCTTGGCACGGTTGATCTTC. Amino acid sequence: CASSLARLIF.